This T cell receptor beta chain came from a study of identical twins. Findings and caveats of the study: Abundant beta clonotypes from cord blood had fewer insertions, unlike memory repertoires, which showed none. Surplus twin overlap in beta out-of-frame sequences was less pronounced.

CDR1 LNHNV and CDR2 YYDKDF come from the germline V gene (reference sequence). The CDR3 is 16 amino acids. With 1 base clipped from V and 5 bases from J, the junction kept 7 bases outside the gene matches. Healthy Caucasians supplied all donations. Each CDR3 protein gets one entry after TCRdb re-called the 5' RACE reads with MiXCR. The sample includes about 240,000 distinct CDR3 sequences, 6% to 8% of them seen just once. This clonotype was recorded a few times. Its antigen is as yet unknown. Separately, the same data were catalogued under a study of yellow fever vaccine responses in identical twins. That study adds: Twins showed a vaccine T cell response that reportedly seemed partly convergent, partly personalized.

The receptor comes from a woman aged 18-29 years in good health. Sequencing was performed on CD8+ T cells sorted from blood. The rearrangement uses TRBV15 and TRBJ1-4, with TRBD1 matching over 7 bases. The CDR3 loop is CATSRVDRIPNEKLFF. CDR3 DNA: TGTGCCACCAGCAGAGTGGACAGGATTCCGAATGAAAAACTGTTTTTT. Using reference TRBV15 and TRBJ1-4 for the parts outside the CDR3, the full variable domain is DAMVIQNPRYQVTQFGKPVTLSCSQTLNHNVMYWYQQKSSQAPKLLFHYYDKDFNNEADTPDNFQSRRPNTSFCFLDIRSPGLGDTAMYLCATSRVDRIPNEKLFFGSGTQLSVL.